The 3 T cell receptor beta chains presented below share a single source sample, sequenced in a study of cytomegalovirus exposure and HLA in healthy donors. The study ran its PCR with 60 Vbeta and 13 Jbeta primers. Profiling relied on immunoSEQ multiplex PCR, and the TCRdb table lists in-frame clones only, not all of them. The table includes about 170,000 clones, under 85% detected once. Input material: PBMCs. The receptors come from a woman aged 18-30 years in good health and CMV-seropositive.

This clone turned up a few times. This rearrangement joins TRBV28 to TRBJ1-2; the D gene is possibly TRBD1 (5 bases). From germline, CDR1 is MDHEN and CDR2 SYDVKM. Trimming took 5 bases from V and 6 from J, leaving 13 bases between them. The CDR3 spans 13 residues. This CDR3 is CASSDSGGNGYTF. The CDR3, as DNA: TGTGCCAGCAGTGACTCGGGGGGGAATGGCTACACCTTC.

The chain couples TRBV5-8 to TRBJ2-2; D is uncertain. The germline V gene encodes CDR1 SGHTS and CDR2 YDEGEE. The CDR3 extends over 15 amino acids. V dropped 1 base and J dropped 0 bases, with 7 bases sitting between them. The CDR3: CASSLLQTNTGELFF. DNA for the CDR3: TGTGCCAGCAGCTTGTTACAGACGAACACCGGGGAGCTGTTTTTT.

The J gene is TRBJ2-1, the V gene TRBV30, with 9 bases matching TRBD2. This CDR3 is 17 amino acids long. Germline trimming cut 3 bases from V and 4 bases from J; bases unmatched to any gene: 13. The germline V gene encodes CDR1 GTSNPN and CDR2 SVGIG (reference sequence). The CDR3 DNA reads TGTGCCTGGAGCCCCGACCTGGGCGGGGGGGCTTACAATGAGCAGTTCTTC. Translated: CAWSPDLGGGAYNEQFF.